This T cell receptor beta chain was identified during a study of T cells in Graves' hyperthyroidism and ophthalmopathy (dated by TCRdb to between 2018 and 2020). Study-level background: A discovery cohort of 95 to 100 patients, roughly 45 with Graves' ophthalmopathy and 57 with stable Graves' hyperthyroidism, was used to find distinguishing TCR V-J signatures. Prospective prediction of ophthalmopathy was tested in an independent validation cohort consisting of 18 to 20 hyperthyroidism patients and some 15 patients who later progressed to ophthalmopathy. For training and testing, the 100 or so patients in the discovery cohort were randomly divided in a 7:3 ratio. The study also compared thyroid tissue and blood T-cell repertoires from several Graves' hyperthyroidism patients. After sampling, hyperthyroidism patients received methimazole starting at 30 mg daily, and ophthalmopathy patients received high-dose intravenous methylprednisolone. TCR Vbeta CDR3 sequencing of approximately 140 peripheral blood samples (43 ophthalmopathy, roughly 72 hyperthyroidism and roughly 17 progressor patients) is reported in the paper.

Measured from the cysteine to the phenylalanine, the CDR3 is 15 residues long. Of the read, only the CDR3 DNA is kept; its 45 bases are in frame from base 1. The germline V gene gives CDR1 as SNHLY and CDR2 as FYNNEI. At the junction V is shortened by 1 base and J by 4 bases, with 13 bases in between. Amplification of TCR beta CDR3 regions was carried out from RNA transcripts. The first round of RT-PCR for the TCR CDR3 was performed with the HTBI primer set and the Qiagen OneStep RT-PCR kit. Libraries were constructed in a second round of multiplex PCR, after which size selection and purification were carried out. Libraries were sequenced paired-end with 100 bp reads on an Illumina HiSeq2000. As for how the authors treated the data: Raw data were processed with SOAPnuke, discarding reads with adapters, uncalled bases, mean Phred below 15, or no exact constant-primer or identifier match. High-quality paired reads were merged using COPE v1.2.5, and each unique nucleotide sequence was defined as a clonotype. Clonotypes were aligned to IMGT TRBV, TRBD and TRBJ reference segments using MiTCR v1.1. Only V-J combinations with frequency above 0.0001, covering roughly 99% of repertoires, were analysed. The TCS score was defined as F50 (clonal expansion) divided by E x V (chaos), with BLOSUM62-based TCRdist calculated between CDR3 peptides within each V-J. Welch's t-statistics and random forest reduced 514 V-J features to roughly 13, which were used in a naive Bayes classifier (R e1071). Thyroid-blood repertoire similarity was quantified with the Morisita-Horn index. Using fastp at Q25 and MiXCR, TCRdb reprocessed the public reads and kept productive beta chains. A single entry per CDR3 protein holds the most common genes and DNA from its merged rows. These V and J calls originate from TCRdb's pipeline instead of the authors' own analysis. This sample holds hundreds of thousands of distinct CDR3 sequences; nearly 45% were observed only once. The ten most abundant clones make up approximately 6.8% of the sample.

Patients with uncontrolled infections, other autoimmune diseases, pregnancy or lactation were excluded. Diagnoses relied on clinical symptoms, serum thyroxine and TRAb, thyroid ultrasound and orbital computed tomography. Total RNA was extracted with Trizol reagent, and quality was checked on an Agilent 2100 Bioanalyzer. This clonotype was seen at least ten times. Its antigen is not yet known. One base away there is no much larger clone; base qualities are not given. Points the paper makes about the study in general: No statistical method was used to set the sample size in advance, and investigators knew the group allocation. During validation, the model predicted progression to ophthalmopathy a median of about 6.5 months ahead of onset, with around 65% sensitivity and around 72% specificity. A 13 V-J signature model separated ophthalmopathy from stable hyperthyroidism, with nearly 90% sensitivity and roughly 81% specificity in cross-validation and 80%/75% in testing. Most expanded thyroid clonotypes (frequency above 0.001) were also detected in blood, suggesting blood repertoires may reflect thyroid immune responses.

The sequence was collected from an adult man with Graves' disease, either hyperthyroidism or ophthalmopathy (not recorded which). Material for sequencing was peripheral blood or thyroid tissue (not recorded which). The chain couples TRBV2 to TRBJ1-2; 6 matching bases give a weak D call of TRBD1. CDR3 reads: CASSEVGQRPYGYTF. The DNA sequence reads TGTGCCAGCAGTGAAGTCGGACAGCGGCCCTATGGCTACACCTTC.